The present T cell receptor beta chain was sequenced within a study of blood T cell repertoires in COVID-19. Some clones are missing from TCRdb's copy, which holds only in-frame ones; the method was immunoSEQ multiplex PCR. This table has approximately 210,000 clones, approximately 87% appearing once. The CDR3 has 18 amino acids. Germline loops: CDR1 LNHDA, CDR2 SQIVND (reference sequence). After removal of 3 bases from V and 1 base from J, the junction contained 6 bases not matched to a gene. The source material was peripheral blood. The chain has TRBV19 and TRBJ2-5, with 15 bases lining up with TRBD2. The clonotype originates from a woman between 65 and 79 years old with active or convalescent COVID-19. CDR3 region: CASSISGLAGGGQETQYF. The CDR3 region has the DNA TGTGCCAGTAGTATTTCGGGACTAGCGGGAGGAGGCCAAGAGACCCAGTACTTC.